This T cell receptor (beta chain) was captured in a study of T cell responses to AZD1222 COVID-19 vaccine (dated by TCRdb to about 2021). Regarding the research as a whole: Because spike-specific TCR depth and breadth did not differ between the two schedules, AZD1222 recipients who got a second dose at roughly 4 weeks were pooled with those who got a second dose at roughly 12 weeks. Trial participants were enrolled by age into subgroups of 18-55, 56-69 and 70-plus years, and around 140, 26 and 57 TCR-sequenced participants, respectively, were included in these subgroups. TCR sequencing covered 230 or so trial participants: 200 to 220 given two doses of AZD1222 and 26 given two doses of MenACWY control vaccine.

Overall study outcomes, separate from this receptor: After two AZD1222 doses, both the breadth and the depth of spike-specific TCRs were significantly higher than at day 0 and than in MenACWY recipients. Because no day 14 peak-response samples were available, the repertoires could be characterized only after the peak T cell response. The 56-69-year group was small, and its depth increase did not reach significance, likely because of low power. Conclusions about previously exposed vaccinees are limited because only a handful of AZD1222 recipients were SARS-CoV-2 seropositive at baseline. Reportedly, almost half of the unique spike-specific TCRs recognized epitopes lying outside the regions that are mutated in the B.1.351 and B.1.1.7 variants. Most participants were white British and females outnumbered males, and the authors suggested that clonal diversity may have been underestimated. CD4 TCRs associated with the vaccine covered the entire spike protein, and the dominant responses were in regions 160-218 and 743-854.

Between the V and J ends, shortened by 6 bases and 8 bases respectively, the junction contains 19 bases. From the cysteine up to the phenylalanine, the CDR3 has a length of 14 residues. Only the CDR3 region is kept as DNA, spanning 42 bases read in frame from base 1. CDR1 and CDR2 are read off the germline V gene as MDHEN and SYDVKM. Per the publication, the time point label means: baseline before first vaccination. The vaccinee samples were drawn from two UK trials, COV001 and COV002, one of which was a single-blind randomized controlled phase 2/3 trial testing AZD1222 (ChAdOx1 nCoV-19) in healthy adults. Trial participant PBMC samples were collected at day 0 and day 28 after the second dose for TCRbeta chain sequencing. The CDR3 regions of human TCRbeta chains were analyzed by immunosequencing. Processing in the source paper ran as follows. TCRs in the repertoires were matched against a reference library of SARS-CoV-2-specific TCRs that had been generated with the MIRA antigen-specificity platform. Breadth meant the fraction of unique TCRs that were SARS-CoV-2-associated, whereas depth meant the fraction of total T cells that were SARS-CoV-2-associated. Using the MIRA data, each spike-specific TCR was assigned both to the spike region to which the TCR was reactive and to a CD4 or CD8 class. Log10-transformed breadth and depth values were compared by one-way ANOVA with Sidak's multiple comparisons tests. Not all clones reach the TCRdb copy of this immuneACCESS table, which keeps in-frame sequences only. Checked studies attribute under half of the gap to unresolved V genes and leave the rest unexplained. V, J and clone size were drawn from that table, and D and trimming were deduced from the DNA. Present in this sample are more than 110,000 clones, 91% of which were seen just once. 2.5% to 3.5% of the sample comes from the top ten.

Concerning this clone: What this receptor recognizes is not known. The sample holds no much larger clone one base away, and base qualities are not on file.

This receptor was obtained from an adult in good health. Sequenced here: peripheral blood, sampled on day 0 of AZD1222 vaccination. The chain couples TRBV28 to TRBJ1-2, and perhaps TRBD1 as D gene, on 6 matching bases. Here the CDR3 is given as CASRRTGSPAGYTF. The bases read TGTGCCAGCAGAAGAACAGGGTCCCCCGCCGGCTACACCTTC.